This TCR beta chain was profiled in a study of response to subunit inactivated influenza vaccine. Study-wide results and limits: Few new T cells, the authors suggested, are recruited by each seasonal influenza vaccination.

Trimming removed 0 bases from V and 6 bases from J, with 14 bases in between. The CDR3 runs 15 residues. Concerning this clonotype: No antigen is known for it.

TCRdb called the RT-PCR reads again in MiXCR, with one record for every CDR3 protein. The profile shows more than 200,000 distinct CDR3 sequences, 9% to 15% of them singletons. This chain uses TRBV12-3 or TRBV12-4 with TRBJ2-5, with a tentative D call TRBD2 (7 bases). This sample comprised non-naive T cells sorted from PBMCs, obtained less than 15 days before vaccination. This receptor was taken from a man aged 45-65 years who received an inactivated influenza vaccine. This CDR3 reads CASSLAGGPRKTQYF. In DNA form, the CDR3 reads TGTGCCAGCAGTTTAGCGGGGGGGCCCCGGAAGACCCAGTACTTC.